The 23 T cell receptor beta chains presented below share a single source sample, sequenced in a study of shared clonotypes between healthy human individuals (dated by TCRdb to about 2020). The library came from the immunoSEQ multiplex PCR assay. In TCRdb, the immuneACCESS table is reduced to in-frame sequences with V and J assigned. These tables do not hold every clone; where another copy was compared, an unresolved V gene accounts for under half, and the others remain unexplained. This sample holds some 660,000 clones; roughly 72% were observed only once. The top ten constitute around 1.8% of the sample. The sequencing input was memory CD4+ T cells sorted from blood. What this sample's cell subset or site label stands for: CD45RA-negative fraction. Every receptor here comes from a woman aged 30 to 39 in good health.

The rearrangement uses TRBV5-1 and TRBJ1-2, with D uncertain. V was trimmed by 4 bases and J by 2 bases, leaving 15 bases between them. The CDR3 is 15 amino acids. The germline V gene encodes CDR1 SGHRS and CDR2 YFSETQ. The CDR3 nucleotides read TGCGCCAGCAGCATCCAGGCAGTCGCGAACTATGGCTACACCTTC. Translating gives CASSIQAVANYGYTF.

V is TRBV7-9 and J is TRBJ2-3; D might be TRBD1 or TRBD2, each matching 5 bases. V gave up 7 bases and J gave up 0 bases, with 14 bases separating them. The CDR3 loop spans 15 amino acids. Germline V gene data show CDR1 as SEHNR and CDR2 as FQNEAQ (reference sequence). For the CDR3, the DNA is TGTGCCAGCACCCTCACGTGGGGGAGCACAGATACGCAGTATTTT. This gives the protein CASTLTWGSTDTQYF.

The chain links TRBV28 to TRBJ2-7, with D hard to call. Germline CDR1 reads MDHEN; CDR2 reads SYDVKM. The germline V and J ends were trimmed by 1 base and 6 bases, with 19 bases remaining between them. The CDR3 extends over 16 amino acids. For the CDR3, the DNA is TGTGCCAGCAGTTTATTCCCCCGCGACGGGCTTAGCGAGCAGTACTTC. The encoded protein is CASSLFPRDGLSEQYF.

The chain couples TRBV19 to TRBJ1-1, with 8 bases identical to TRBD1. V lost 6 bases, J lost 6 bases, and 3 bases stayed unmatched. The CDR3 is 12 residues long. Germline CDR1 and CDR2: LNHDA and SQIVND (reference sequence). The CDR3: CASRGQGPEAFF. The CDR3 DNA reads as TGTGCCAGTAGAGGACAGGGCCCTGAAGCTTTCTTT.

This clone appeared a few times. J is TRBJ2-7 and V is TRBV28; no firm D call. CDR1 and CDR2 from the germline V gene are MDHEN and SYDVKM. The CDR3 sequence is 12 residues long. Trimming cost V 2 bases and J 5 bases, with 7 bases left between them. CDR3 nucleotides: TGTGCCAGCAGTTTAGTTTCGGACGAGCAGTACTTC. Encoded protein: CASSLVSDEQYF.

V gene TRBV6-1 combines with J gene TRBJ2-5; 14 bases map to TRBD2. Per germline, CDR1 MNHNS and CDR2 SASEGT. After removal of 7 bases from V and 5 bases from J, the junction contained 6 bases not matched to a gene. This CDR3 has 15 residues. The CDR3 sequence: CASKRTSGRQETQYF. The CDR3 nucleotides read TGTGCCAGCAAAAGGACTAGCGGGAGGCAGGAGACCCAGTACTTC.

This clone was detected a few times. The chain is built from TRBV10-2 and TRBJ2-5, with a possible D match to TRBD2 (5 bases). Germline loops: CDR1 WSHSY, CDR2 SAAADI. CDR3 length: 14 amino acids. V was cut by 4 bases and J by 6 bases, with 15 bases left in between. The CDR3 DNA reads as TGCGCCAGCAGTGCTTCGAGCGGTTGGCAGACCCAGTACTTC. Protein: CASSASSGWQTQYF.

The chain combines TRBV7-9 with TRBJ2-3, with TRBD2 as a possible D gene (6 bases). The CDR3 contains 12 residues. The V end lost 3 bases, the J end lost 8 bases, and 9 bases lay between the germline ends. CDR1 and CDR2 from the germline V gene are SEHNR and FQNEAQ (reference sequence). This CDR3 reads CASSLGGGTQYF. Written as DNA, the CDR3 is TGTGCCAGCAGCTTGGGGGGTGGTACGCAGTATTTT.

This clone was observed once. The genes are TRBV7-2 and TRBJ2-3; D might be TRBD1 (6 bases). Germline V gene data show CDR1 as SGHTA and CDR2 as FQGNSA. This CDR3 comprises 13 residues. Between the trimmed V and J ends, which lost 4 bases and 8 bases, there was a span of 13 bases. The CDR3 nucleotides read TGTGCCAGCAGCTGGGACAAGCAGGGTACGCAGTATTTT. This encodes CASSWDKQGTQYF.

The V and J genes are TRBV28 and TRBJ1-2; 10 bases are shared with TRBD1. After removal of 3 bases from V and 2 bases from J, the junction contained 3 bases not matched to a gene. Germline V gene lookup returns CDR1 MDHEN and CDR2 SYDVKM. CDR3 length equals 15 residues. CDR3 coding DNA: TGTGCCAGCAGTTTCCCGGGACAGGGGAACTATGGCTACACCTTC. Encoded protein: CASSFPGQGNYGYTF.

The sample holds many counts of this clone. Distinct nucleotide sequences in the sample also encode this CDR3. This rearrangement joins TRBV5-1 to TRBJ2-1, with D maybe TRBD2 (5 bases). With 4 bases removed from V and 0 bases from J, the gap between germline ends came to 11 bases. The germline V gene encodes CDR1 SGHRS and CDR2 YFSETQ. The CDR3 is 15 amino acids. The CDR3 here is CASSLDTSSYNEQFF. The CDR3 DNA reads TGCGCCAGCAGCCTGGATACTAGCTCCTACAATGAGCAGTTCTTC. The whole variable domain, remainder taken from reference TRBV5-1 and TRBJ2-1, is KAGVTQTPRYLIKTRGQQVTLSCSPISGHRSVSWYQQTPGQGLQFLFEYFSETQRNKGNFPGRFSGRQFSNSRSEMNVSTLELGDSALYLCASSLDTSSYNEQFFGPGTRLTVL.

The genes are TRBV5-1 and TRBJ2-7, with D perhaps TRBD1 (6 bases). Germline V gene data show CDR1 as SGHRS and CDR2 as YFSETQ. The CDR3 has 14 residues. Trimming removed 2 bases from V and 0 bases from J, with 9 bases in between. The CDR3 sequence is CASSLWTASYEQYF. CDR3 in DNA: TGCGCCAGCAGCTTATGGACAGCCTCCTACGAGCAGTACTTC.

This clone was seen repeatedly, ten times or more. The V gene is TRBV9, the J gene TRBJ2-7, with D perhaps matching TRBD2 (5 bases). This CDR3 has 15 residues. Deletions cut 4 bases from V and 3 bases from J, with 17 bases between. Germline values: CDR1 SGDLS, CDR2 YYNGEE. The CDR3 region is CASSPGSSSLYEQYF. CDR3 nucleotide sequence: TGTGCCAGCAGCCCTGGTTCTAGCAGCCTCTACGAGCAGTACTTC. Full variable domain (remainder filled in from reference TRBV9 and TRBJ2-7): DSGVTQTPKHLITATGQRVTLRCSPRSGDLSVYWYQQSLDQGLQFLIQYYNGEERAKGNILERFSAQQFPDLHSELNLSSLELGDSALYFCASSPGSSSLYEQYFGPGTRLTVT.

The CDR3 protein is CASSPSLGATNEKLFF. The DNA of the CDR3 is TGTGCCAGCAGCCCCTCTTTGGGGGCGACTAATGAAAAACTGTTTTTT. The chain recombines TRBV4-2 with TRBJ1-4, with a tentative D call TRBD1 (6 bases). From germline, CDR1 is LGHNA and CDR2 YNFKEQ. This CDR3 has 16 residues. Trimming shortened V by 4 bases and J by 2 bases, and 14 bases separated the two germline ends.

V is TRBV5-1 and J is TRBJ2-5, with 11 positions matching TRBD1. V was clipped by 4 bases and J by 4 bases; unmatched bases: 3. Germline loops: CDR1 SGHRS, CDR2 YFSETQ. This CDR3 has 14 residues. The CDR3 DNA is TGCGCCAGCAGCACAGGGACAGGGGGAGAGACCCAGTACTTC. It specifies CASSTGTGGETQYF. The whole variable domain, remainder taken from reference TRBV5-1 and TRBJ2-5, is KAGVTQTPRYLIKTRGQQVTLSCSPISGHRSVSWYQQTPGQGLQFLFEYFSETQRNKGNFPGRFSGRQFSNSRSEMNVSTLELGDSALYLCASSTGTGGETQYFGPGTRLLVL.

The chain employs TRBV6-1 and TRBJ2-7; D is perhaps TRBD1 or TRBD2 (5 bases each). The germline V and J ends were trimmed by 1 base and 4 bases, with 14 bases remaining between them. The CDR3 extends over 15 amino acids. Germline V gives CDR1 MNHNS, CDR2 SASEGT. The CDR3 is CASSEVGVALYEQYF. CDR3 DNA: TGTGCCAGCAGTGAAGTGGGGGTCGCCCTTTACGAGCAGTACTTC.

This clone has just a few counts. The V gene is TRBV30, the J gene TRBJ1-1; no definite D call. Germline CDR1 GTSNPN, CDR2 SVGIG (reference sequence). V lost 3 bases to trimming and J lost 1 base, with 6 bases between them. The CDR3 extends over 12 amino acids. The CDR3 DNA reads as TGTGCCTGGAGACCGGGGAACACTGAAGCTTTCTTT. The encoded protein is CAWRPGNTEAFF.

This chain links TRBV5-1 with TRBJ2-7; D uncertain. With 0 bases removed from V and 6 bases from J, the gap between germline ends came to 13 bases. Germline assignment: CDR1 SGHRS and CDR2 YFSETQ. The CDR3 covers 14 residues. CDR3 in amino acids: CASSLEYSLAEQYF. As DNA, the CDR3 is TGCGCCAGCAGCTTGGAGTACTCCTTGGCCGAGCAGTACTTC.

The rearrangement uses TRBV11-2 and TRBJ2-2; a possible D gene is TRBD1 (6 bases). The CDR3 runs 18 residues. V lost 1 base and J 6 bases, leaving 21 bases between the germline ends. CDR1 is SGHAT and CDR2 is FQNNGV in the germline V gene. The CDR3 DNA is TGTGCCAGCAGCTTAGTCCCGGGACATCCTGGTTCATCCGGGGAGCTGTTTTTT. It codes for CASSLVPGHPGSSGELFF.

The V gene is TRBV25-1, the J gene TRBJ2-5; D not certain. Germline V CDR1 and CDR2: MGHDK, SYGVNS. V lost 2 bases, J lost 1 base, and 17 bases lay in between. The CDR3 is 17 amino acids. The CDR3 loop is CASSEGWWQVIQETQYF. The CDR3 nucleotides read TGTGCCAGCAGTGAAGGGTGGTGGCAGGTGATCCAAGAGACCCAGTACTTC.

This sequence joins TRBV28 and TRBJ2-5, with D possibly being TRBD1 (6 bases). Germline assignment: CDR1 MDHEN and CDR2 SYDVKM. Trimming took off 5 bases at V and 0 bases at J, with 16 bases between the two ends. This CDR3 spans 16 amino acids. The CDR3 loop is CASSLSEGTHQETQYF. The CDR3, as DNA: TGTGCCAGCAGTCTATCAGAAGGGACACACCAAGAGACCCAGTACTTC.

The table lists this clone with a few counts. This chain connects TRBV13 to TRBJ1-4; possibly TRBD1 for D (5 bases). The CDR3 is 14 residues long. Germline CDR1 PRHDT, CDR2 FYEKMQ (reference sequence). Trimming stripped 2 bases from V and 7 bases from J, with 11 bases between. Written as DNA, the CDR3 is TGTGCCAGCAGCTTACGCCAGGGTCGTGAAAAACTGTTTTTT. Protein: CASSLRQGREKLFF. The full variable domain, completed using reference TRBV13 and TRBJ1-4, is AAGVIQSPRHLIKEKRETATLKCYPIPRHDTVYWYQQGPGQDPQFLISFYEKMQSDKGSIPDRFSAQQFSDYHSELNMSSLELGDSALYFCASSLRQGREKLFFGSGTQLSVL.

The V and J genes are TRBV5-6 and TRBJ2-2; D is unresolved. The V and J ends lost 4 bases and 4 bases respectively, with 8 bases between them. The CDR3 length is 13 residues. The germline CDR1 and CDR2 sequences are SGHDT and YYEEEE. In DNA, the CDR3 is TGTGCCAGCAGCCCGAAATCCACCGGGGAGCTGTTTTTT. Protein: CASSPKSTGELFF.